The next 30 T cell receptor beta chains were all read from a single sample in a study of T cell repertoires in cytomegalovirus infection (dated by TCRdb to about 2019). Sequenced using an Illumina HiSeq 1500. The public reads were run again by TCRdb, first through fastp at Q25 and then through MiXCR, and only productive beta chains were kept. Every entry covers one CDR3 protein and lists the most common genes and DNA from its rows. The sample profile shows approximately 490,000 distinct CDR3 sequences; about 11% of them were found once. Of the sample, roughly a tenth is held by the ten largest clones. Sequencing input: PBMCs. The receptor source for this set is a human donor in good health (CMV status not recorded). Some clones in this sample may be carry-over from other donors' samples.

This clonotype was observed a few times. The rearrangement joins TRBV5-1 to TRBJ2-2; D unresolved. The CDR3 consists of 16 residues. Germline V lookup: CDR1 SGHRS, CDR2 YFSETQ. Between the trimmed V and J ends, which lost 1 base and 0 bases, there was a span of 10 bases. CDR3 loop: CASSLFAEPNTGELFF. The CDR3 DNA sequence: TGCGCCAGCAGCTTGTTCGCGGAGCCGAACACCGGGGAGCTGTTTTTT.

In this sample, this clonotype turned up a few times. This chain uses TRBV30 with TRBJ1-1; D not resolved. CDR3 length: 13 amino acids. The germline V gene has CDR1 GTSNPN and CDR2 SVGIG (reference sequence). V lost 1 base, J lost 0 bases, and 6 bases lay in between. The CDR3: CAWSEILNTEAFF. The CDR3 region has the DNA TGTGCCTGGAGTGAAATATTGAACACTGAAGCTTTCTTT.

This clonotype was found many times. The chain couples TRBV4-1 to TRBJ2-7; D possibly corresponds to TRBD1 (6 bases). The ends were cut back, 4 bases at V and 5 bases at J, with 12 bases in the middle. Germline assignment: CDR1 MGHRA and CDR2 YSYEKL. This CDR3 has 13 amino acids. This chain's CDR3 is CASSPNRANEQYF. The CDR3 bases are TGCGCCAGCAGCCCCAACAGGGCTAACGAGCAGTACTTC.

This clonotype appeared many times. V is TRBV20-1 and J is TRBJ2-2; TRBD2 matches 13 bases. CDR1 DFQATT and CDR2 SNEGSKA come from the germline V gene (reference sequence). CDR3 size: 14 residues. The CDR3 sequence: CRAPGLAGTGELFF. Written as DNA, the CDR3 is TGCAGGGCTCCGGGACTAGCGGGAACCGGGGAGCTGTTTTTT.

J is TRBJ2-1 and V is TRBV29-1, with 11 bases matching TRBD2. The V gene's germline CDR1 is SQVTM and CDR2 ANQGSEA. This CDR3 spans 12 amino acids. The CDR3 nucleotides read TGCAGTAGCGGGAGGGCCTCCAATGAGCAGTTCTTC. The encoded protein is CSSGRASNEQFF.

A few counts support this clonotype. The V call is TRBV5-1, the J call TRBJ2-5; TRBD2 matches at 8 bases. V lost 3 bases to trimming and J lost 4 bases; unmatched junction nucleotides: 11. In germline, CDR1 is SGHRS, CDR2 YFSETQ. CDR3 length: 16 amino acids. The CDR3 sequence is CASSSPEGGRLETQYF. The DNA for the CDR3 is TGCGCCAGCAGCTCGCCGGAGGGCGGGAGGCTAGAGACCCAGTACTTC.

This clonotype was counted at least ten times. V and J are TRBV6-4 and TRBJ1-5; D may be TRBD1 (5 bases). The ends were cut back, 2 bases at V and 3 bases at J, with 8 bases in the middle. This CDR3 is built from 14 residues. The germline V gene encodes CDR1 MRHNA and CDR2 SNTAGT. The CDR3 DNA reads TGTGCCAGCAGTGACGGGACCGCCAATCAGCCCCAGCATTTT. Amino acid sequence: CASSDGTANQPQHF.

Many counts were recorded for this clonotype. The CDR3: CAIRRLAGEGSTDTQYF. CDR3 DNA: TGTGCCATCAGAAGACTAGCGGGAGAGGGGAGCACAGATACGCAGTATTTT. V usage is TRBV10-3 and J usage is TRBJ2-3; 12 nucleotides line up with TRBD2. The CDR3 is made up of 17 amino acids. Trimming removed 6 bases from V and 0 bases from J; junction bases left unmatched: 7. Germline values: CDR1 ENHRY, CDR2 SYGVKD.

This clonotype was observed a few times. The DNA for the CDR3 is TGTGCCAGCAGTTACGAGGGGGCGCGGGTTCAGCCCCAGCATTTT. This translates into CASSYEGARVQPQHF. The V call is TRBV6-6, the J call TRBJ1-5; 7 positions agree with TRBD1. Per the germline V gene, CDR1 is MNHNY and CDR2 is SVGAGI (reference sequence). V dropped 2 bases and J dropped 6; count of bases not matched to a gene: 7. The CDR3 has 15 residues.

Many counts were recorded for this clonotype. V is TRBV7-2 and J is TRBJ1-4, with 11 bases that match TRBD1. The V segment lost 3 bases and the J segment 7 bases; nucleotides outside the gene matches: 10. CDR3 length: 17 residues. The germline V gene encodes CDR1 SGHTA and CDR2 FQGNSA. Here the CDR3 reads CASSFGQGAGSSEKLFF. For the CDR3, the DNA is TGTGCCAGCAGCTTCGGACAGGGGGCTGGGTCGAGTGAAAAACTGTTTTTT. Based on the CDR3 plus reference TRBV7-2 and TRBJ1-4, the full variable domain is GAGVSQSPSNKVTEKGKDVELRCDPISGHTALYWYRQSLGQGLEFLIYFQGNSAPDKSGLPSDRFSAERTGGSVSTLTIQRTQQEDSAVYLCASSFGQGAGSSEKLFFGSGTQLSVL.

This clonotype appeared many times. The gene calls are TRBV7-9 and TRBJ1-1, with D possibly matching TRBD1 (5 bases). CDR1 SEHNR and CDR2 FQNEAQ come from the germline V gene (reference sequence). The length of the CDR3 is 14 residues. V lost 8 bases, J lost 5 bases, and 18 bases lay in between. In DNA form, the CDR3 reads TGTGCCAGCGGCTGGGGGGTTGTTGGTACTGAAGCTTTCTTT. It encodes CASGWGVVGTEAFF.

V and J are TRBV27 and TRBJ2-7; perhaps TRBD2 as D (7 bases). Germline values: CDR1 MNHEY, CDR2 SMNVEV (reference sequence). CDR3 size: 15 residues. V was trimmed by 5 bases and J by 4 bases, leaving 18 bases between them. CDR3: CASSPRGREWYEQYF. The CDR3 nucleotides are TGTGCCAGCAGTCCACGGGGGCGGGAGTGGTACGAGCAGTACTTC.

This clonotype was seen at least ten times. The chain recombines TRBV7-6 with TRBJ2-3; D is possibly TRBD1 (6 bases). Germline CDR1 is SGHVS and CDR2 is FNYEAQ. The CDR3 runs to 13 residues. Trimming stripped 5 bases from V and 2 bases from J, with 8 bases between. The CDR3 loop reads CASSRTATDTQYF. DNA of the CDR3: TGTGCCAGCAGCAGGACAGCCACAGATACGCAGTATTTT.

There are many counts of this clonotype. The rearrangement uses TRBV5-1 and TRBJ1-1; the match to TRBD1 covers 8 bases. Trimming removed 5 bases from V and 0 bases from J; junction bases left unmatched: 3. The CDR3 totals 14 residues. CDR1 SGHRS and CDR2 YFSETQ come from the germline V gene. The CDR3 loop reads CASRQGAMNTEAFF. Written as DNA, the CDR3 is TGCGCCAGCAGGCAGGGGGCGATGAACACTGAAGCTTTCTTT.

This chain uses TRBV6-6 with TRBJ1-2, with 10 nucleotides matching TRBD1. Looked up from germline, CDR1 is MNHNY and CDR2 is SVGAGI (reference sequence). This CDR3 has 14 amino acids. The V and J ends lost 6 bases and 4 bases, in that order; junction bases with no gene match: 5. As DNA, the CDR3 is TGTGCCAGCAGAGGGGACAGGGGAAGCTATGGCTACACCTTC. This sequence encodes CASRGDRGSYGYTF.

This clonotype was seen only a few times. The J gene is TRBJ1-3, the V gene TRBV24-1; D is undetermined. V shed 8 bases and J shed 0 bases, with 16 bases lying between them. This CDR3 is 16 amino acids long. Germline CDR1 KGHDR, CDR2 SFDVKD. The CDR3 DNA follows: TGTGCCACCAACATAAAGGGCGCAAGCTCTGGAAACACCATATATTTT. It codes for CATNIKGASSGNTIYF.

In its sample, this clonotype was seen a few times. The rearrangement uses TRBV2 and TRBJ2-5, with D possibly being TRBD2 (5 bases). Germline V CDR1 and CDR2: SNHLY, FYNNEI. Trimming removed 1 base from V and 10 bases from J, with 10 bases in between. This CDR3 has 12 amino acids. The CDR3 DNA is TGTGCCAGCAGTGAAGGCTCGGGGAGCCAGTACTTC. Protein: CASSEGSGSQYF.

This clonotype was observed at least ten times. This chain links TRBV7-6 with TRBJ2-5, with 14 positions matching TRBD2. From germline, CDR1 is SGHVS and CDR2 FNYEAQ. The CDR3 is 17 amino acids. The V segment lost 5 bases and the J segment 2 bases; nucleotides outside the gene matches: 7. This CDR3 reads CASSPGTSGGLQETQYF. CDR3 nucleotide sequence: TGTGCCAGCAGCCCCGGGACTAGCGGGGGTCTACAAGAGACCCAGTACTTC.

This clonotype was observed a handful of times. The CDR3 region has the DNA TGCGCCAGCAGCTCCCCCGGGACAGGGGACGGGGAGCTGTTTTTT. Its protein is CASSSPGTGDGELFF. The V gene is TRBV5-1, the J gene TRBJ2-2; 10 bases fit TRBD1. This CDR3 contains 15 residues. Trimming cost V 3 bases and J 7 bases; bases outside gene matches: 6. Per germline, CDR1 SGHRS and CDR2 YFSETQ.

This clonotype showed up many times. The V call is TRBV23-1, the J call TRBJ1-2, with a tentative D call TRBD1 (5 bases). TRBV23-1 is an ORF, with its function uncertain. Trimming stripped 0 bases from V and 8 bases from J, with 13 bases between. The CDR3 sequence is 14 residues long. This CDR3 is CASSQSGTVGGYTF. The CDR3 nucleotides read TGCGCCAGCAGTCAATCGGGGACGGTCGGAGGCTACACCTTC.

This clonotype was counted ten times or more. The V gene is TRBV7-6, the J gene TRBJ1-2; 9 bases agree with TRBD1. Germline lookup yields CDR1 SGHVS and CDR2 FNYEAQ. The CDR3 consists of 15 residues. J gave up 3 bases and V 5 bases, and 7 bases lay outside the gene matches. CDR3 in DNA: TGTGCCAGCAGCGATTACAGGGGGCGCGACTATGGCTACACCTTC. It encodes CASSDYRGRDYGYTF.

This clonotype was detected ten times or more. The chain joins TRBV7-3 to TRBJ2-1; possible D gene TRBD2, 5 bases. Germline values: CDR1 SGHTA, CDR2 FQGTGA. V was trimmed by 5 bases and J by 10 bases, leaving 9 bases between them. The CDR3 covers 11 residues. CDR3 sequence (DNA): TGTGCCAGCAGCGGCTCGGGAGAGCAGTTCTTC. Its translation is CASSGSGEQFF.

V gene TRBV7-2 combines with J gene TRBJ1-6; unclear D gene. The CDR3 is 12 residues long. Looked up from germline, CDR1 is SGHTA and CDR2 is FQGNSA. The V end was cut by 5 bases, the J end by 6 bases, with 5 bases between. Here the CDR3 DNA reads TGTGCCAGCAGCATAAGTAATTCACCCCTCCACTTT. Protein product: CASSISNSPLHF.

This clonotype was observed a few times. The chain couples TRBV24-1 to TRBJ2-5, with D maybe TRBD1 (5 bases). CDR1 is KGHDR and CDR2 is SFDVKD in the germline V gene. Trimming pared 4 bases from V and 2 bases from J, leaving 13 bases between. The CDR3 covers 15 residues. As DNA, the CDR3 is TGTGCCACCAGTGACCCTCGACAGTCACAAGAGACCCAGTACTTC. It specifies CATSDPRQSQETQYF.

This clonotype was seen at least ten times. The chain couples TRBV2 to TRBJ2-7; 8 bases line up with TRBD1. The V gene's germline CDR1 is SNHLY and CDR2 FYNNEI. The CDR3 spans 16 residues. The V segment lost 7 bases and the J segment 3 bases; nucleotides outside the gene matches: 14. The CDR3 region has the DNA TGTGCCAGCACCCTAGGTGTCGGGACAGGTATCTACGAGCAGTACTTC. It yields the protein CASTLGVGTGIYEQYF.

This clonotype was seen repeatedly, ten times or more. V usage is TRBV28 and J usage is TRBJ1-1, with a tentative D call TRBD1 (6 bases). The CDR3 length is 13 residues. Germline lookup yields CDR1 MDHEN and CDR2 SYDVKM. Deletions cut 9 bases from V and 4 bases from J, with 15 bases between. This CDR3 is CASTQGGGTEAFF. CDR3 nucleotide sequence: TGTGCCAGTACACAGGGAGGCGGCACTGAAGCTTTCTTT.

This clonotype was recorded many times. The chain links TRBV28 to TRBJ1-5; D remains unclear. Germline CDR1 and CDR2: MDHEN and SYDVKM. V was clipped by 10 bases and J by 2 bases, with 9 bases between them. The CDR3 is 12 residues long. The CDR3 sequence: CATGDGNQPQHF. The CDR3 DNA reads TGTGCCACTGGGGATGGCAATCAGCCCCAGCATTTT.

This clonotype was counted ten times or more. The chain is built from TRBV6-6 and TRBJ1-1; D ambiguous. V lost 0 bases and J lost 1, with 12 bases in between. CDR3 length: 16 amino acids. Germline assignment: CDR1 MNHNY and CDR2 SVGAGI (reference sequence). As DNA, the CDR3 is TGTGCCAGCAGTTACTCGACGGCAGGTCCGAACACTGAAGCTTTCTTT. Residues: CASSYSTAGPNTEAFF.

This clonotype was counted between two and nine times. The chain combines TRBV19 with TRBJ2-3, with TRBD1 matching over 7 bases. This CDR3 is 16 amino acids long. Trimming removed 1 base from V and 0 bases from J; junction bases left unmatched: 4. Per the germline V gene, CDR1 is LNHDA and CDR2 is SQIVND (reference sequence). The CDR3 sequence is CASSIARTGSTDTQYF. The CDR3 coding sequence is TGTGCCAGTAGTATAGCCCGGACAGGTAGCACAGATACGCAGTATTTT.

This clonotype was recorded a few times. The rearrangement uses TRBV4-1 and TRBJ1-2, with D unresolved. The CDR3 runs to 16 residues. The germline CDR1 and CDR2 sequences are MGHRA and YSYEKL. The V and J ends lost 2 bases and 7 bases respectively, with 20 bases between them. CDR3 residues: CASSQTLLPDKIGYTF. CDR3 nucleotides: TGCGCCAGCAGCCAAACGCTATTACCTGATAAGATTGGCTACACCTTC.